One and the same sample provided the 23 T cell receptor beta chains below, sequenced in a study of T cells in Graves' hyperthyroidism and ophthalmopathy. RNA transcripts were the template for amplifying TCR beta CDR3 regions. Initially, a first-round RT-PCR of the TCR CDR3 employed the HTBI primer set. Each CDR3 protein is one row after TCRdb ran MiXCR on the multiplex PCR reads. The sample carries fewer than 500,000 distinct CDR3 sequences, roughly 14% recorded once. Specimen: blood. The source is a man aged 18 to 30 with Graves' ophthalmopathy.

The chain recombines TRBV24-1 with TRBJ2-3; D gene unclear. The ends were cut back, 7 bases at V and 2 bases at J, with 9 bases in the middle. Germline CDR1 and CDR2: KGHDR and SFDVKD. CDR3 length: 13 amino acids. The CDR3 here is CATSGRVTDTQYF. For the CDR3, the DNA is TGTGCCACCAGCGGAAGAGTCACAGATACGCAGTATTTT.

In this sample, this clonotype turned up many times. The chain links TRBV12-3 or TRBV12-4 to TRBJ2-7; TRBD2 aligns across 9 bases. V gave up 1 base and J gave up 3 bases; unmatched junction bases: 7. The CDR3 sequence is 16 residues long. The CDR3 is CASSLVSGGHFYEQYF. The CDR3 region has the DNA TGTGCCAGCAGTTTAGTGAGCGGGGGGCATTTCTACGAGCAGTACTTC.

This clonotype was detected only a few times. The chain couples TRBV11-3 to TRBJ1-5; 9 bases fit TRBD1. This CDR3 has 20 amino acids. CDR1 and CDR2 (germline): SGHNT, YENEEA. With V trimmed by 1 base and J by 8 bases, 21 bases remained unmatched. The CDR3 spells CASSLAVRWGQGSGREPQHF. The CDR3 DNA follows: TGTGCCAGCAGCTTAGCCGTTCGATGGGGACAGGGTAGCGGGAGGGAGCCCCAGCATTTT.

This clonotype was picked up many times. The rearrangement joins TRBV5-1 to TRBJ2-1; 8 bases fit TRBD2. V gave up 1 base and J gave up 10 bases; unmatched junction bases: 10. The CDR3 sequence is 15 residues long. The germline gives CDR1 SGHRS, CDR2 YFSETQ. CDR3 nucleotides: TGCGCCAGCAGCTTGACCAGCGGGGGCCATGGAGAGCAGTTCTTC. Protein product: CASSLTSGGHGEQFF.

V and J are TRBV11-3 and TRBJ2-2; TRBD1 aligns across 7 bases. CDR1 SGHNT and CDR2 YENEEA come from the germline V gene. Trimming cost V 4 bases and J 7 bases; bases outside gene matches: 6. The CDR3 loop spans 14 amino acids. DNA for the CDR3: TGTGCCAGCAGCTCGAAGGGGGCCATCGGGGAGCTGTTTTTT. This sequence encodes CASSSKGAIGELFF.

For this clonotype: A much larger clone is a single base away; this may be a read error. The gene calls are TRBV5-1 and TRBJ2-7; D gene uncertain. The CDR3 length is 13 residues. V was clipped by 4 bases and J by 2 bases, with 10 bases between them. The germline V gene has CDR1 SGHRS and CDR2 YFSETQ. The CDR3 DNA is TGCGCCAGCAGCATGGGTAGGACCTACGAGCAGTACTTC. It codes for CASSMGRTYEQYF.

This clonotype has ten or more counts. The chain is built from TRBV27 and TRBJ2-3; tentatively, D is TRBD1 (6 bases). This CDR3 is 15 amino acids long. The germline V gene has CDR1 MNHEY and CDR2 SMNVEV (reference sequence). With 5 bases removed from V and 1 base from J, the gap between germline ends came to 13 bases. The CDR3 DNA follows: TGTGCCAGCAGTGCAGGGGTTGTCGGCACAGATACGCAGTATTTT. This translates into CASSAGVVGTDTQYF.

This clonotype showed up many times. This chain links TRBV3-1 with TRBJ2-3, with TRBD2 identical over 8 bases. V dropped 2 bases and J dropped 4; count of bases not matched to a gene: 5. Per germline, CDR1 LGHDT and CDR2 YNNKEL (reference sequence). The CDR3 covers 15 residues. CDR3 loop: CASSQFGGAADTQYF. The CDR3 region has the DNA TGTGCCAGCAGCCAATTCGGGGGGGCGGCAGATACGCAGTATTTT.

This clonotype was seen repeatedly, ten times or more. The gene calls are TRBV5-8 and TRBJ1-1, with D possibly TRBD1 on 6 matching bases. The CDR3 is 14 amino acids. Trimming shortened V by 0 bases and J by 3 bases, and 9 bases separated the two germline ends. Germline loops: CDR1 SGHTS, CDR2 YDEGEE. In nucleotides, the CDR3 is TGTGCCAGCAGCTTGGTAGGGGGATACACTGAAGCTTTCTTT. Protein sequence: CASSLVGGYTEAFF.

There are a few counts of this clonotype. The rearrangement uses TRBV18 and TRBJ2-3, with 10 bases lining up with TRBD1. This CDR3 has 16 amino acids. V lost 3 bases, J lost 0 bases, and 3 bases stayed unmatched. Germline V CDR1 and CDR2: KGHSH, LQKENI. CDR3 coding DNA: TGTGCCAGCTCACCTAGGACAGGGGGTAGCACAGATACGCAGTATTTT. Protein product: CASSPRTGGSTDTQYF.

As to this clonotype: A much larger clone lies a single base off, so this may be a read error. The genes are TRBV9 and TRBJ1-1; D unresolved. The CDR3 loop spans 13 amino acids. V lost 0 bases, J lost 0 bases, and 3 bases lay in between. From germline, CDR1 is SGDLS and CDR2 YYNGEE. The CDR3 sequence is CASSVVMNTEAFF. CDR3 in DNA: TGTGCCAGCAGCGTAGTAATGAACACTGAAGCTTTCTTT.

This clonotype has a count of ten or more. The V gene is TRBV6-5, the J gene TRBJ2-3; the D call may be TRBD1 or TRBD2 (5 bases each). CDR1 and CDR2 from the germline V gene are MNHEY and SVGAGI. The CDR3 is 15 amino acids. Trimming left V 2 bases short and J 2 bases short, with 11 bases between. CDR3 loop: CASSYDGGITDTQYF. The CDR3 DNA reads TGTGCCAGCAGTTACGATGGGGGTATCACAGATACGCAGTATTTT.

The chain recombines TRBV20-1 with TRBJ2-1; D might be TRBD1 (5 bases). Germline CDR1 is DFQATT and CDR2 is SNEGSKA (reference sequence). This CDR3 is built from 16 residues. With 3 bases removed from V and 1 base from J, the gap between germline ends came to 16 bases. The DNA of the CDR3 is TGCAGTGCTAGTTCTCCAGGGCCGCCTTCCTACAATGAGCAGTTCTTC. Protein product: CSASSPGPPSYNEQFF.

This clonotype came up many times. This chain links TRBV29-1 with TRBJ2-3; the D is unclear. The CDR3 length is 13 residues. CDR1 and CDR2 from the germline V gene are SQVTM and ANQGSEA. The V gene lost 7 bases and the J gene lost 2 bases, with 13 bases spanning the gap. CDR3 in amino acids: CSAQGPHTDTQYF. In DNA, the CDR3 is TGCAGCGCCCAAGGACCGCACACAGATACGCAGTATTTT.

This clonotype was seen ten or more times. This chain uses TRBV3-1 with TRBJ2-1; the match to TRBD2 covers 12 bases. This CDR3 region has 15 residues. After removal of 3 bases from V and 9 bases from J, the junction contained 6 bases not matched to a gene. Germline values: CDR1 LGHDT, CDR2 YNNKEL (reference sequence). The CDR3 nucleotides read TGTGCCAGCAGCCAGCTAGCGGGAGGGCCGAGTGAGCAGTTCTTC. It translates to CASSQLAGGPSEQFF.

The rearrangement links TRBV6-1 to TRBJ2-1, with D possibly matching TRBD1 (6 bases). Germline assignment: CDR1 MNHNS and CDR2 SASEGT. This CDR3 contains 15 residues. The V and J ends lost 6 bases and 4 bases respectively, with 16 bases between them. The chain's CDR3 is CASSRDRFSYNEQFF. The DNA for the CDR3 is TGTGCCAGCAGCAGAGACAGGTTCTCATACAATGAGCAGTTCTTC.

The chain has TRBV11-3 and TRBJ1-2, with D uncertain. The length of the CDR3 is 14 residues. Trimming took 2 bases from V and 0 from J, leaving 7 bases between them. Germline V gene sequence: CDR1 SGHNT, CDR2 YENEEA. CDR3 sequence: CASSLRWANYGYTF. In DNA form, the CDR3 reads TGTGCCAGCAGCTTAAGGTGGGCTAACTATGGCTACACCTTC.

This clonotype was counted many times. The V and J genes are TRBV3-1 and TRBJ1-2; D is possibly TRBD1 (6 bases). Between the trimmed V and J ends, which lost 6 bases and 8 bases, there was a span of 22 bases. Looked up from germline, CDR1 is LGHDT and CDR2 is YNNKEL (reference sequence). The CDR3 loop spans 15 amino acids. The CDR3 sequence: CASSQKSGQSGGYTF. The CDR3 DNA sequence: TGTGCCAGCAGTCAAAAAAGCGGACAGTCAGGAGGCTACACCTTC. Complete variable domain (other parts from reference TRBV3-1 and TRBJ1-2): DTAVSQTPKYLVTQMGNDKSIKCEQNLGHDTMYWYKQDSKKFLKIMFSYNNKELIINETVPNRFSPKSPDKAHLNLHINSLELGDSAVYFCASSQKSGQSGGYTFGSGTRLTVV.

This clonotype was observed at least ten times. The V call is TRBV10-3, the J call TRBJ2-7; TRBD1 matches at 7 bases. Germline CDR1 and CDR2: ENHRY and SYGVKD. V lost 4 bases and J lost 2; bases outside the gene matches: 5. The CDR3 is made up of 14 amino acids. CDR3 DNA sequence: TGTGCCATCAGTGGTTCCACAGGGGCCTACGAGCAGTACTTC. Translating it yields CAISGSTGAYEQYF.

The chain is built from TRBV29-1 and TRBJ2-1, with no clear D. With 3 bases removed from V and 10 bases from J, the gap between germline ends came to 10 bases. This CDR3 region has 11 residues. Germline-derived CDR1 and CDR2 are SQVTM and ANQGSEA. CDR3 bases: TGCAGCGTTGACTTCTCGGCCGAGCAGTTCTTC. Protein: CSVDFSAEQFF.

The gene calls are TRBV10-3 and TRBJ2-7; possibly TRBD1 or TRBD2 for D (5 bases each). CDR1 and CDR2 from the germline V gene are ENHRY and SYGVKD. This CDR3 contains 13 residues. Trimming left V 7 bases short and J 1 base short, with 11 bases between. The CDR3 is CAITGTASYEQYF. As DNA, the CDR3 is TGTGCCATCACCGGGACGGCGTCCTACGAGCAGTACTTC.

This clonotype was recorded at least ten times. This chain joins TRBV20-1 and TRBJ2-3; possible D gene TRBD2, 5 bases. This CDR3 has 14 amino acids. Germline CDR1 reads DFQATT; CDR2 reads SNEGSKA (reference sequence). Trimming took 6 bases from V and 2 from J, leaving 15 bases between them. The chain's CDR3 is CSATPGLFTDTQYF. The CDR3 nucleotides read TGCAGTGCGACCCCCGGACTCTTCACAGATACGCAGTATTTT.

This clonotype was observed a handful of times. CDR3 DNA sequence: TGTGCCAGCAGAACTCTCTCTGGAAACACCATATATTTT. It translates to CASRTLSGNTIYF. This chain connects TRBV27 to TRBJ1-3; no reliable D call. There are 13 residues in the CDR3. In germline, CDR1 is MNHEY, CDR2 SMNVEV (reference sequence). Trimming removed 6 bases from V and 0 bases from J, with 6 bases in between.